These T cell receptor beta chains were read from a single sample in a study of blood T cell repertoires in COVID-19. The repertoire was sequenced with immunoSEQ multiplex PCR; TCRdb's copy has only in-frame clones and lacks some. The sample includes roughly 300,000 clones, roughly 85% seen only once; the top ten take 7.2%. Material for sequencing was peripheral blood. The receptors were gathered from a human donor in a cohort sampled during active COVID-19. The CDR3 runs from the conserved cysteine through the conserved F or W. The order of the fields is clone size, D gene, V gene, J gene, CDR3 DNA, CDR3 protein. A D gene is named only where the DNA matches it firmly. Clone size appears in some rows only: once, few, many, or a class for an expanded clone.

abundance: -; d_gene: -; v_gene: TRBV6-5; j_gene: TRBJ1-2; CDR3nt: TGTGCCAGCAGTTACTCCGAGGGCCGCCTAGGCTACACCTTC; CDR3aa: CASSYSEGRLGYTF
abundance: -; d_gene: -; v_gene: TRBV19; j_gene: TRBJ1-1; CDR3nt: TGTGCCAGTAATACTGGCGGGGGCACTGAAGCTTTCTTT; CDR3aa: CASNTGGGTEAFF
abundance: -; d_gene: -; v_gene: TRBV27; j_gene: TRBJ1-1; CDR3nt: TGTGCCAGCAGTTTTGCGGGGAAGTACACTGAAGCTTTCTTT; CDR3aa: CASSFAGKYTEAFF
abundance: -; d_gene: -; v_gene: TRBV3-1/TRBV3-2; j_gene: TRBJ2-7; CDR3nt: TGTGCCAGCAGCCAAGGTGGCGGGGATCGGTACTTC; CDR3aa: CASSQGGGDRYF
abundance: -; d_gene: TRBD2; v_gene: TRBV6-5; j_gene: TRBJ2-3; CDR3nt: TGTGCCAGCAGGAGGGGAGCGGGGGCAGATACGCAGTATTTT; CDR3aa: CASRRGAGADTQYF
abundance: -; d_gene: TRBD1; v_gene: TRBV4-1; j_gene: TRBJ2-3; CDR3nt: TGCGCCAGCAGCCAAGCCAGGGACAGGTCTTTGAGCACAGATACGCAGTATTTT; CDR3aa: CASSQARDRSLSTDTQYF
abundance: few; d_gene: TRBD1; v_gene: TRBV20-1; j_gene: TRBJ2-7; CDR3nt: TGCAGTGCGGAGGACAGGGAGCAGTACTTC; CDR3aa: CSAEDREQYF
abundance: -; d_gene: TRBD1; v_gene: TRBV19; j_gene: TRBJ1-1; CDR3nt: TGTGCCAGTAGTACCGGGACAGGTGGGAACACTGAAGCTTTCTTT; CDR3aa: CASSTGTGGNTEAFF
abundance: -; d_gene: -; v_gene: TRBV6-1; j_gene: TRBJ2-7; CDR3nt: TGTGCCAGCAGTGAAGCGGGGGCAAGGTACAACGAGCAGTACTTC; CDR3aa: CASSEAGARYNEQYF
abundance: few; d_gene: -; v_gene: TRBV5-1; j_gene: TRBJ1-1; CDR3nt: TGCGCCAGCAGCTTGGGCCAAACTCGGGAGACTGAAGCTTTCTTT; CDR3aa: CASSLGQTRETEAFF
abundance: -; d_gene: -; v_gene: TRBV5-6; j_gene: TRBJ1-1; CDR3nt: TGTGCCAGCAGCTTGGCCGGCGGCAGGGGGAACACTGAAGCTTTCTTT; CDR3aa: CASSLAGGRGNTEAFF
abundance: few; d_gene: TRBD2; v_gene: TRBV30; j_gene: TRBJ2-5; CDR3nt: TGTGCCTGGAGTGTCCCCCTAGCGGGGGGGCCATCGGAGACCCAGTACTTC; CDR3aa: CAWSVPLAGGPSETQYF
abundance: -; d_gene: -; v_gene: TRBV27; j_gene: TRBJ2-3; CDR3nt: TGTGCCAGCAGTTTCCCAGGCACAGATACGCAGTATTTT; CDR3aa: CASSFPGTDTQYF
abundance: once; d_gene: -; v_gene: TRBV6-6; j_gene: TRBJ1-1; CDR3nt: TGTGCCAGCGGTACCGCCCTAGACTTAACCACTGAAGCTTTCTTT; CDR3aa: CASGTALDLTTEAFF
abundance: -; d_gene: -; v_gene: TRBV13; j_gene: TRBJ2-2; CDR3nt: TGTGCCAGCAGCTTAGTCAGAACCGGGGAGCTGTTTTTT; CDR3aa: CASSLVRTGELFF
abundance: -; d_gene: -; v_gene: TRBV12-3/TRBV12-4; j_gene: TRBJ1-3; CDR3nt: TGTGCCAGCAGTCAGGGTGAAAACACCATATATTTT; CDR3aa: CASSQGENTIYF
abundance: -; d_gene: TRBD1; v_gene: TRBV19; j_gene: TRBJ1-2; CDR3nt: TGTGCCAGTAGTAGCGGGACAGGCAACTATGGCTACACCTTC; CDR3aa: CASSSGTGNYGYTF
abundance: -; d_gene: -; v_gene: TRBV10-2; j_gene: TRBJ2-7; CDR3nt: TGCGCCAGCAGTGATTTTTCCGGGCAGTACTTC; CDR3aa: CASSDFSGQYF
abundance: -; d_gene: -; v_gene: TRBV9; j_gene: TRBJ2-2; CDR3nt: TGTGCCAGCAGCGTAGTACGCGGGGCCGCGAACACCGGGGAGCTGTTTTTT; CDR3aa: CASSVVRGAANTGELFF
abundance: -; d_gene: -; v_gene: TRBV29-1; j_gene: TRBJ1-2; CDR3nt: TGCAGCGTTGGGACAACGAACTATGGCTACACCTTC; CDR3aa: CSVGTTNYGYTF
abundance: once; d_gene: TRBD1; v_gene: TRBV27; j_gene: TRBJ1-3; CDR3nt: TGTGCCAGCAGTTTACGACAGGGCTCTGGAAACACCATATATTTT; CDR3aa: CASSLRQGSGNTIYF
abundance: -; d_gene: -; v_gene: TRBV5-6; j_gene: TRBJ1-2; CDR3nt: TGTGCCAGCAGCATCTGGGCTGCCTATGGCTACACCTTC; CDR3aa: CASSIWAAYGYTF
abundance: once; d_gene: TRBD1; v_gene: TRBV30; j_gene: TRBJ1-1; CDR3nt: TGTGCCTGGAGTGCAACCGGGACAGGAGCTTTCTTT; CDR3aa: CAWSATGTGAFF
abundance: -; d_gene: TRBD1; v_gene: TRBV19; j_gene: TRBJ1-2; CDR3nt: TGTGCCAGTAGTGTACAGGGACAGGGCCACGGCTACACCTTC; CDR3aa: CASSVQGQGHGYTF
abundance: -; d_gene: -; v_gene: TRBV24-1; j_gene: TRBJ2-2; CDR3nt: TGTGCCATTTCCCCCAGGGGGGCTTTGAACACCGGGGAGCTGTTTTTT; CDR3aa: CAISPRGALNTGELFF
abundance: -; d_gene: -; v_gene: TRBV4-1; j_gene: TRBJ1-2; CDR3nt: TGCGCCAGCAGCCAAGATGAGGGTAACTATGGCTACACCTTC; CDR3aa: CASSQDEGNYGYTF
abundance: -; d_gene: -; v_gene: TRBV14; j_gene: TRBJ2-5; CDR3nt: TGTGCCAGCAGCCGCGCCTCCTCACAAGAGACCCAGTACTTC; CDR3aa: CASSRASSQETQYF